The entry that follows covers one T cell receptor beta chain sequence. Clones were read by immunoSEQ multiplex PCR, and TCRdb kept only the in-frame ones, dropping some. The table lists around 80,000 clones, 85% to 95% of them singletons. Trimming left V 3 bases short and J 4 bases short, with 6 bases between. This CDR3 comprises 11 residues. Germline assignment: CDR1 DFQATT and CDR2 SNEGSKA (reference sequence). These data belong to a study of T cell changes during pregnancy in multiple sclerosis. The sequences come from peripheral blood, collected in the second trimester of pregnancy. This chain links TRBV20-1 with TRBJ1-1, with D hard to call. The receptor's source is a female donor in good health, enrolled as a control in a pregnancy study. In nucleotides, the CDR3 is TGCAGTGCTAGTAGGAGCACTGAAGCTTTCTTT. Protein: CSASRSTEAFF.